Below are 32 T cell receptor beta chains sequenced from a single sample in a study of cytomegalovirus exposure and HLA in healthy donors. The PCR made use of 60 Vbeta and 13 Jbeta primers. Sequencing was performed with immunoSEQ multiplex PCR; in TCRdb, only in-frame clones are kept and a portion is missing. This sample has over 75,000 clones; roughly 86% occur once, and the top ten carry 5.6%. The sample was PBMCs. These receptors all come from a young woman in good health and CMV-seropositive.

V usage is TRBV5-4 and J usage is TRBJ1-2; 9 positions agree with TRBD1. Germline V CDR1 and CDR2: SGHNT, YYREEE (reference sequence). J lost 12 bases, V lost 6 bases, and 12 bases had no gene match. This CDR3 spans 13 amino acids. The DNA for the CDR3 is TGTGCCAGCAAGGACAGGGGCGGTTTGATGGACACCTTC. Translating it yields CASKDRGGLMDTF.

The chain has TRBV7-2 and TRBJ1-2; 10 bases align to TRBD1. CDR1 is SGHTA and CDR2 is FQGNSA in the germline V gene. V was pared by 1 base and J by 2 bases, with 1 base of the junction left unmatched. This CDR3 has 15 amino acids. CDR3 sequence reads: CASSLGTGGNYGYTF. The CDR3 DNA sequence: TGTGCCAGCAGCTTAGGGACAGGGGGAAACTATGGCTACACCTTC.

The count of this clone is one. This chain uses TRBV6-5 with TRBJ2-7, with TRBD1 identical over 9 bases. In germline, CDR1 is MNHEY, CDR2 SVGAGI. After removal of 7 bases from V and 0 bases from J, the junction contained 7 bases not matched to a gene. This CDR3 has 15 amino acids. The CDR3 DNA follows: TGTGCCAGCACCCCCGGGACAGGGAACTCCTACGAGCAGTACTTC. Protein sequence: CASTPGTGNSYEQYF.

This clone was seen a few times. CDR3 in amino acids: CASTPKAGTGYEQYF. The CDR3 DNA is TGTGCCAGCACCCCTAAGGCCGGGACAGGCTACGAGCAGTACTTC. The rearrangement links TRBV25-1 to TRBJ2-7; 8 positions match TRBD1. This CDR3 contains 15 residues. Trimming removed 7 bases from V and 3 bases from J; junction bases left unmatched: 11. The V gene's germline CDR1 is MGHDK and CDR2 SYGVNS.

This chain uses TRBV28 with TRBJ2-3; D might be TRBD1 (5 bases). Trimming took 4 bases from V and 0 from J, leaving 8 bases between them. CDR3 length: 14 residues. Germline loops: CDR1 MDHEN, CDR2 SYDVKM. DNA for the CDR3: TGTGCCAGCAGTTCCAGGGAAAGCACAGATACGCAGTATTTT. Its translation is CASSSRESTDTQYF.

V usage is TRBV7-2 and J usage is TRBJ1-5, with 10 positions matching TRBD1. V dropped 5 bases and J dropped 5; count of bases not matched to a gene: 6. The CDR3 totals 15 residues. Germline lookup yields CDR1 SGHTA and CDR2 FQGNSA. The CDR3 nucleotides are TGTGCCAGCAGCGGACGGACAGGGGGAGATCAGCCCCAGCATTTT. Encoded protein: CASSGRTGGDQPQHF.

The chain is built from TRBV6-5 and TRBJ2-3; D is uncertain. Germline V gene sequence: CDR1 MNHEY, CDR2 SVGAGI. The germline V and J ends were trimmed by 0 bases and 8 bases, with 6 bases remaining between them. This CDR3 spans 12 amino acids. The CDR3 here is CASSYSFGTQYF. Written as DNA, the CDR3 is TGTGCCAGCAGTTACTCGTTCGGTACGCAGTATTTT.

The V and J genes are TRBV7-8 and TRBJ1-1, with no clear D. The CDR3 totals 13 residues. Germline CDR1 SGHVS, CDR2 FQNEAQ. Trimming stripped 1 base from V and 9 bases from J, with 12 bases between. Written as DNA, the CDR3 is TGTGCCAGCAGCTTAGGAGGGCCCCTGCAAGCTTTCTTT. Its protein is CASSLGGPLQAFF.

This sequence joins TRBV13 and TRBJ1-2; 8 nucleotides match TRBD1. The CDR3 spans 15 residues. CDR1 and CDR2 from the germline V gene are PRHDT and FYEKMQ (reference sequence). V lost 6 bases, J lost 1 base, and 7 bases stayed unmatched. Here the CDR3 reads CASRSQGAVNYGYTF. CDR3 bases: TGTGCCAGCAGGTCCCAGGGGGCGGTTAACTATGGCTACACCTTC.

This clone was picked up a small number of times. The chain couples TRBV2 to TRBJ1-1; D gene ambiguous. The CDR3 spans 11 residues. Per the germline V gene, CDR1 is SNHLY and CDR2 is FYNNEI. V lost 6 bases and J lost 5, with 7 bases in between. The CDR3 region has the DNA TGTGCCAGCAGGGGGAGAACTGAAGCTTTCTTT. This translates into CASRGRTEAFF.

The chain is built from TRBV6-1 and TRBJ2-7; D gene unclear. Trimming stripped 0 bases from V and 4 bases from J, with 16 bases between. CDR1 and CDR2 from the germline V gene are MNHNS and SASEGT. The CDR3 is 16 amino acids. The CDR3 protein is CASSEAAASNFYEQYF. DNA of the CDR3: TGTGCCAGCAGTGAAGCCGCAGCGTCTAATTTTTACGAGCAGTACTTC.

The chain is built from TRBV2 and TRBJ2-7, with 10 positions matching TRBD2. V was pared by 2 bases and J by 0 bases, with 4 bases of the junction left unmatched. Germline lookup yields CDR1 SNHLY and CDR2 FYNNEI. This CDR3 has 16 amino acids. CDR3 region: CASSERSGGSSYEQYF. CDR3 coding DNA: TGTGCCAGCAGTGAACGTAGCGGGGGGTCCTCCTACGAGCAGTACTTC.

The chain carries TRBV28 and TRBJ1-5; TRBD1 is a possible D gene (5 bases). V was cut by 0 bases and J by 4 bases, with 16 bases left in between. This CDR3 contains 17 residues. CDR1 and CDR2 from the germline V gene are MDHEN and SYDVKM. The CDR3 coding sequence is TGTGCCAGCAGTTTATGGCGGGGGATACTCCAGAATCAGCCCCAGCATTTT. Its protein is CASSLWRGILQNQPQHF.

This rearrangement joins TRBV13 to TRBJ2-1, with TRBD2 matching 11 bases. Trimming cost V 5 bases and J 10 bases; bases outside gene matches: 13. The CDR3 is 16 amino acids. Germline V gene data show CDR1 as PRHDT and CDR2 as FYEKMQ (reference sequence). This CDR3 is CASSPTSGRLGREQFF. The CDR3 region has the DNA TGTGCCAGCAGCCCAACTAGCGGGAGATTAGGGAGGGAGCAGTTCTTC. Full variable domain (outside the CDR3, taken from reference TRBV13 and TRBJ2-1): AAGVIQSPRHLIKEKRETATLKCYPIPRHDTVYWYQQGPGQDPQFLISFYEKMQSDKGSIPDRFSAQQFSDYHSELNMSSLELGDSALYFCASSPTSGRLGREQFFGPGTRLTVL.

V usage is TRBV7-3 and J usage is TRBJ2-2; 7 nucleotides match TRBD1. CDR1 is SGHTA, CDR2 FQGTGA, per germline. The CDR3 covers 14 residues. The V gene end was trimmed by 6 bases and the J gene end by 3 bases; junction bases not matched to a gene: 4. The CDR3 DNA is TGTGCCAGCAGAACAGGGGCGGACACCGGGGAGCTGTTTTTT. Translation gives CASRTGADTGELFF.

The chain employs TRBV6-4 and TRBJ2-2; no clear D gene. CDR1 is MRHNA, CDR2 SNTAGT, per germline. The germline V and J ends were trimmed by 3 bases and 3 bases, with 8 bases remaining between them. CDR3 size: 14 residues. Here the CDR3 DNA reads TGTGCCAGCAGTGAATCCCCAGACACCGGGGAGCTGTTTTTT. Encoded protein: CASSESPDTGELFF.

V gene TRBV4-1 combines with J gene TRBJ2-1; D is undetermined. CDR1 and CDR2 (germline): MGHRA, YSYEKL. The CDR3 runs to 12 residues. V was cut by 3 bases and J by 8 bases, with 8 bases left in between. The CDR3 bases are TGCGCCAGCAGCCAGGTAGTCCATGAGCAGTTCTTC. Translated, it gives CASSQVVHEQFF.

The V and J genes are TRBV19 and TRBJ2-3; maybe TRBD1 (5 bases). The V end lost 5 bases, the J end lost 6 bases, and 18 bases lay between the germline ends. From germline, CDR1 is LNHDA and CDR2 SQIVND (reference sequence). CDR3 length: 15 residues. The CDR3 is CASSDRGHTSDTQYF. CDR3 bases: TGTGCCAGTAGTGACCGTGGACATACATCGGATACGCAGTATTTT.

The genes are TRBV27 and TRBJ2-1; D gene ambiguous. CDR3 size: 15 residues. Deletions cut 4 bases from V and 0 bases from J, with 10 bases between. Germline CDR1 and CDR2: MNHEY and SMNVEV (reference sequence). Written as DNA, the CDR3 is TGTGCCAGCAGTTCTGGAACAGCCTCCTACAATGAGCAGTTCTTC. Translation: CASSSGTASYNEQFF.

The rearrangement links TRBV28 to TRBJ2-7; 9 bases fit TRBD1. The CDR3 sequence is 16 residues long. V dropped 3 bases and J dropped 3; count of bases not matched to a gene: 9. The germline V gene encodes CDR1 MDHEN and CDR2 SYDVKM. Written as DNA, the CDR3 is TGTGCCAGCAGTTTGATGACGGGGACAGGGCTCTACGAGCAGTACTTC. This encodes CASSLMTGTGLYEQYF.

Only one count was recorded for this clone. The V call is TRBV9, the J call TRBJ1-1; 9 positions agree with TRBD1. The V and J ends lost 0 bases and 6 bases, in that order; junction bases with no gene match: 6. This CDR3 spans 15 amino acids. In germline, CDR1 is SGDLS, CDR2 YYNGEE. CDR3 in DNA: TGTGCCAGCAGCGTAGCCGGGACAGGGAAGGCTGAAGCTTTCTTT. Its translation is CASSVAGTGKAEAFF.

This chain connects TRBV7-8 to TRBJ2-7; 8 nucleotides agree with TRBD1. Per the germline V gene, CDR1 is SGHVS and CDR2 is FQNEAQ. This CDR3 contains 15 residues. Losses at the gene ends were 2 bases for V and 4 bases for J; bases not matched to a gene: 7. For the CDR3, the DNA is TGTGCCAGCAGCTTACAGGGGGCTACAGGGTACGAGCAGTACTTC. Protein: CASSLQGATGYEQYF. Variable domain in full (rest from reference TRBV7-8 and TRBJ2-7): GAGVSQSPRYKVAKRGQDVALRCDPISGHVSLFWYQQALGQGPEFLTYFQNEAQLDKSGLPSDRFFAERPEGSVSTLKIQRTQQEDSAVYLCASSLQGATGYEQYFGPGTRLTVT.

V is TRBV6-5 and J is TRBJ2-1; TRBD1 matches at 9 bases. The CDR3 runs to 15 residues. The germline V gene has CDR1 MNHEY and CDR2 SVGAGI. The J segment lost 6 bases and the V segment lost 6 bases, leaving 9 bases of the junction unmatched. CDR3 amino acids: CASSLQGAAFNEQFF. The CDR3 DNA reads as TGTGCCAGCAGCCTACAGGGGGCTGCGTTCAATGAGCAGTTCTTC.

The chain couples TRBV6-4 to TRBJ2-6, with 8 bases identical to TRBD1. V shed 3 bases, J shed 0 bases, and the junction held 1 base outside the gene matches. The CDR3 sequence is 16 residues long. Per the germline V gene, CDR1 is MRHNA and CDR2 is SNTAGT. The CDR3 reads CASSETGVSGANVLTF. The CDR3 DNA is TGTGCCAGCAGTGAGACAGGGGTCTCTGGGGCCAACGTCCTGACTTTC.

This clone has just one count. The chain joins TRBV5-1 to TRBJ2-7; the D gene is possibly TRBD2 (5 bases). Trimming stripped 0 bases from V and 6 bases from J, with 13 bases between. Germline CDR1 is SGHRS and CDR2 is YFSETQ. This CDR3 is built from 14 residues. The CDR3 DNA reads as TGCGCCAGCAGCTTGGCGGTCGCCGCGGGCGAGCAGTACTTC. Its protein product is CASSLAVAAGEQYF.

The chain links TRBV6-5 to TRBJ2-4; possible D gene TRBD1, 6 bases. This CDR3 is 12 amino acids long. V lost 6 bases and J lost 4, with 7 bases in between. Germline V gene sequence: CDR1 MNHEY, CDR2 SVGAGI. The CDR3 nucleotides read TGTGCCAGCAGGGGGACAAAAAACATTCAGTACTTC. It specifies CASRGTKNIQYF.

CDR3 DNA: TGTGCCAGCAGCTTGGGGGACTTACCCACAACTAATGAAAAACTGTTTTTT. This codes for CASSLGDLPTTNEKLFF. The chain recombines TRBV5-8 with TRBJ1-4, with D possibly matching TRBD1 (5 bases). Trimming left V 0 bases short and J 0 bases short, with 12 bases between. The germline V gene encodes CDR1 SGHTS and CDR2 YDEGEE. The CDR3 contains 17 residues.

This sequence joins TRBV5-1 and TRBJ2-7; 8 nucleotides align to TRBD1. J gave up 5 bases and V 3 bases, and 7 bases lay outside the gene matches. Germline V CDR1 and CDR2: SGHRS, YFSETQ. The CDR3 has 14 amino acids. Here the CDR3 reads CASSWTGNVHEQYF. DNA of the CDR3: TGCGCCAGCAGCTGGACAGGGAACGTCCACGAGCAGTACTTC.

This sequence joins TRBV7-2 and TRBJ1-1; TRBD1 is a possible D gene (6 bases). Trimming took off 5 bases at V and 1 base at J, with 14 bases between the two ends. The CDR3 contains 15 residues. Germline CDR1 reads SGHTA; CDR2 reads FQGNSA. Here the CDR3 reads CASSTGIRPNTEAFF. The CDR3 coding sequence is TGTGCCAGCAGCACAGGGATCCGACCGAACACTGAAGCTTTCTTT.

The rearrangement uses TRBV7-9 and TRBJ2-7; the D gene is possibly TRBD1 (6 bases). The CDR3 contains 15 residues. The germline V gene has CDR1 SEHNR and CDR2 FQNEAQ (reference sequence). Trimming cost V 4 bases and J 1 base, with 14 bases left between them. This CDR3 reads CASSSQGQESYEQYF. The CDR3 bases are TGTGCCAGCAGCTCCCAGGGGCAGGAGTCCTACGAGCAGTACTTC.

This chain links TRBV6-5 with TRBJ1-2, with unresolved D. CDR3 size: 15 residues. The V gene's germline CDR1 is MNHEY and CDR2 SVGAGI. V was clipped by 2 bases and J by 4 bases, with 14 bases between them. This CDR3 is CASSYDSWQSYGYTF. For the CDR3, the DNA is TGTGCCAGCAGTTACGACTCGTGGCAGAGCTATGGCTACACCTTC.

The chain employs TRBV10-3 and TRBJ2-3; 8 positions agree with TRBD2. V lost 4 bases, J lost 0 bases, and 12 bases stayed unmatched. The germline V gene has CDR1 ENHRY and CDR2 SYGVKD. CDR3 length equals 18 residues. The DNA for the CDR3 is TGTGCCATCAGTGCGTGGGGCGGGAGGCGGCTGAGCACAGATACGCAGTATTTT. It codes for CAISAWGGRRLSTDTQYF.